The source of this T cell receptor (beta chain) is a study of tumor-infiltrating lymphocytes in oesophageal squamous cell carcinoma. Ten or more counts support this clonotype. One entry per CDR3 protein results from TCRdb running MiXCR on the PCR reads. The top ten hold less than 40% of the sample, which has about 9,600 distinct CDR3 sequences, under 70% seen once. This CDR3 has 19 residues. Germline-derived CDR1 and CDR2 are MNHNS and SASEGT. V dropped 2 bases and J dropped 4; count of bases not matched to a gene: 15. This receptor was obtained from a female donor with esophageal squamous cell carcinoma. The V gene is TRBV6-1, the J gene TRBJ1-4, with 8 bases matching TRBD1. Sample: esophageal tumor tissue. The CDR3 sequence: CASSERRGGQGAYNEKLFF. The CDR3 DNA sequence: TGTGCCAGCAGTGAAAGGCGTGGTGGTCAGGGGGCCTATAATGAAAAACTGTTTTTT.